This record covers a single TCR beta chain. This clone's antigen is unknown. One base away there is no much larger clone; base qualities are not given. Germline trimming: 4 bases from V, 2 bases from J; junction bases outside gene matches: 5. According to the germline V gene (reference sequence), CDR1 reads LNHNV and CDR2 reads YYDKDF. The CDR3, from cysteine to phenylalanine, totals 15 residues. Just CDR3 DNA is preserved here, 45 bases in frame from base 1. The source of the sample is a study of PD-1 blockade in classical Hodgkin lymphoma (dated by TCRdb to the early 2020s). Background for the entire study: Nivolumab dosing was 3 mg/kg intravenously every 2 weeks, continuing until either disease progression or unacceptable toxicity. The study used TCR beta sequencing and CyTOF to define a peripheral blood immune signature of response to PD-1 blockade in classical Hodgkin lymphoma.

General conclusions and limits of the study: Patients starting nivolumab less than 1 year after ASCT had lower diversity and were excluded from later analyses to avoid confounding by immune reconstitution. CD4+ but not CD8+ TCR diversity rose significantly by C4D1 (p=0.0027 vs p=0.16), most apparent in complete responders (p=0.02). Newly diagnosed patients were reported to have lower baseline TCR diversity than healthy donors, and relapsed/refractory patients were reported to have lower baseline TCR diversity still. Only a single clinical trial cohort was studied, and what caused the repertoire differences, possibly disease activity or prior therapy, remained undefined. Trial patients achieving complete response had baseline diversity similar to newly diagnosed patients, whereas partial responders and progressors had significantly lower diversity.

Reading the label with the study, this specimen's time point is: cycle 2 day 1 (C2D1) of nivolumab. Every trial patient had relapsed after autologous stem cell transplantation, and cohorts A, B and C differed in prior brentuximab vedotin exposure. A total of roughly 57 patients with relapsed/refractory classical Hodgkin lymphoma made up the trial cohort, and each patient's best overall response was complete response, partial response or progressive disease. Single-agent nivolumab was administered to trial patients in the multi-cohort phase II CheckMate 205 trial. An independent review committee assessed best overall response by applying the 2007 International Working Group response criteria. Trial PBMCs were obtained immediately prior to nivolumab initiation (C1D1) and on therapy at cycle 2 day 1 and cycle 4 day 1. Peripheral blood was collected in 8 mL Vacutainer Cell Preparation Tubes, from which PBMCs were isolated by centrifugation and then cryopreserved.

Genomic DNA was isolated using the Qiagen DNeasy kit from unsorted PBMCs as well as from negatively selected CD4+ and CD8+ fractions. Amplification of TCR beta CDR3 regions was done by immunoSEQ multiplex PCR with primers that anneal to V and J segments. A synthetic immune receptor repertoire was used to minimize amplification bias, and any remaining bias was removed computationally after sequencing. Under the source paper's analysis protocol: Repertoire diversity was quantified as the Shannon entropy index using custom Python scripts. Unsorted, CD4+ and CD8+ repertoires were analyzed separately, except in combined analyses where CD4+ and CD8+ sequences were merged in silico. A clone counted as expanded when the clone's frequency after treatment rose at least 2-fold relative to C1D1, and clones undetected at baseline were given a pseudocount of 0.5. Singleton clones were defined as clones with 0 or 1 copy at C1D1, and non-singleton clones were defined as clones with 2 or more copies. Clones expanded in unsorted samples were labelled as CD4+, CD8+ or unknown by matching protein sequences in sorted samples from the same patient. Wilcoxon tests on paired samples were used to test diversity changes from C1D1 to C4D1. The source is immuneACCESS, and TCRdb retained only in-frame sequences with V and J called. Part of the clones is not carried over; for the studies checked, unresolved V genes explain less than half of this, and the remainder is unexplained. V, J and clone size were drawn from that table, and D and trimming were deduced from the DNA. This sample has 7,200 or so clones in its table, and approximately 77% of those were observed once. Roughly 35% of the sample lies in the top ten.

The sequence came from a human donor with classical Hodgkin lymphoma. The sequencing used peripheral blood mononuclear cells (PBMCs), collected before the second cycle of nivolumab. The rearranged chain carries TRBV15 and TRBJ2-3, with 8 middle bases fitting TRBD2. The CDR3 region: CATSTRRGVTDTQYF. The DNA sequence follows: TGTGCCACCAGCACTAGGCGGGGGGTCACAGATACGCAGTATTTT.